This T cell receptor beta chain stems from a study of CD8 T cells in ankylosing spondylitis (TCRdb year 2017). Notes on the research overall: T cell receptor beta repertoires were profiled in healthy donors and ankylosing spondylitis patients so that disease-linked TCR variants could be found. The full study cohort was made up of roughly 25 ankylosing spondylitis patients and around 100 healthy donors. Peripheral blood samples were taken, and synovial fluid was additionally collected from ankylosing spondylitis patients. The research as a whole found: Some motif variants had previously been reported in the synovial fluid and blood of reactive arthritis patients, which suggests shared mechanisms of disease initiation. A TCR beta motif made up of several highly homologous amino acid variants appeared to be characteristic of blood from ankylosing spondylitis patients. According to the report, matched synovial fluid samples from ankylosing spondylitis patients were significantly enriched for the disease-linked clones. In peripheral blood, the disease-linked clones were found at relatively low frequencies and had a CD8+ phenotype.

This clonotype occurred many times. It lacks a known antigen. No base qualities exist here, and no much larger clone lies one base off it. Looking up the germline V gene yields CDR1 SGHVS and CDR2 FNYEAQ. Measured from the cysteine to the phenylalanine, the CDR3 is 15 residues long. The DNA shown is the 45-base CDR3, in frame from base 1. V is pared back by 1 base and J by 9 bases, with 16 bases lying between the germline termini. Sequencing used an Illumina HiSeq 2500. Quantitative 5'-RACE with molecular barcodes was used to prepare TCR beta libraries. As for the authors' bioinformatics: A new computational method, built on a probabilistic model of VDJ rearrangement, was used to identify disease-linked TCR variants. Clones were called with MiXCR by TCRdb after fastp trimmed the public reads at Q25, and only in-frame beta chains were retained. Records with the same CDR3 protein are collapsed into one entry carrying the most frequent genes and DNA. The V and J calls come from TCRdb's annotation, not from the publication. This sample has 200,000 to 300,000 distinct CDR3 sequences in its table, and 8% to 9.5% of those were observed once. The ten largest clones take up 6.8% of the sample.

Sequencing input: blood, either unsorted or a sorted T cell fraction (not recorded which). The TCR originated in a male donor with ankylosing spondylitis or in good health (not recorded which). Here the chain combines TRBV7-6 and TRBJ2-1; the D element might be TRBD1 or TRBD2, as each aligns at 5 bases. CDR3 loop: CASSLDGAGGGEQFF. The DNA sequence is TGTGCCAGCAGCTTAGATGGGGCAGGAGGCGGTGAGCAGTTCTTC.